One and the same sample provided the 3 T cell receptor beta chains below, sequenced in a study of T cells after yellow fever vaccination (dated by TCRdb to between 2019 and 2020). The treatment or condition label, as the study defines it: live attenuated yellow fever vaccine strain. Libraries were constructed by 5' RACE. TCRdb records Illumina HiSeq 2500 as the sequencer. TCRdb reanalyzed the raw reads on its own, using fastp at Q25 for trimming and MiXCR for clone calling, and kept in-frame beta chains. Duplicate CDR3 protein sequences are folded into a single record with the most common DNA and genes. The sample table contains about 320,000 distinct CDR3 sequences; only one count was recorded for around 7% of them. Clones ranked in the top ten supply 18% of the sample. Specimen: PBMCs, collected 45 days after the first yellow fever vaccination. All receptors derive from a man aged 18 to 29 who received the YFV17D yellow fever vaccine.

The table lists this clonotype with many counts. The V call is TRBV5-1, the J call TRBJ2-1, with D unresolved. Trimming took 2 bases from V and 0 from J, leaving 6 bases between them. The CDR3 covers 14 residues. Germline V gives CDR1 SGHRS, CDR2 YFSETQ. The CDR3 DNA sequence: TGCGCCAGCAGCTTAGGTACCTCCTACAATGAGCAGTTCTTC. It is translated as CASSLGTSYNEQFF.

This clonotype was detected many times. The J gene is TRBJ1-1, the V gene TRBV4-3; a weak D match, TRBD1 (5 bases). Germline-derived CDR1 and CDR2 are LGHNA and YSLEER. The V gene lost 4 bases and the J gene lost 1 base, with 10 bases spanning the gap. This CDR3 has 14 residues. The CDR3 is CASSRRDRNTEAFF. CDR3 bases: TGCGCCAGCAGCCGCCGGGACCGGAACACTGAAGCTTTCTTT.

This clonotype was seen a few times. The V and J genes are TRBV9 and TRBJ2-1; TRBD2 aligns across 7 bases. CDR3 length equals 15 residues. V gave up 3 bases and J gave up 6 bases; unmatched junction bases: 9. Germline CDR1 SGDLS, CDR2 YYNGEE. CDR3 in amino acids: CASSGYLGGSNEQFF. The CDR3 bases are TGTGCCAGCAGCGGATACCTCGGGGGGTCCAATGAGCAGTTCTTC.